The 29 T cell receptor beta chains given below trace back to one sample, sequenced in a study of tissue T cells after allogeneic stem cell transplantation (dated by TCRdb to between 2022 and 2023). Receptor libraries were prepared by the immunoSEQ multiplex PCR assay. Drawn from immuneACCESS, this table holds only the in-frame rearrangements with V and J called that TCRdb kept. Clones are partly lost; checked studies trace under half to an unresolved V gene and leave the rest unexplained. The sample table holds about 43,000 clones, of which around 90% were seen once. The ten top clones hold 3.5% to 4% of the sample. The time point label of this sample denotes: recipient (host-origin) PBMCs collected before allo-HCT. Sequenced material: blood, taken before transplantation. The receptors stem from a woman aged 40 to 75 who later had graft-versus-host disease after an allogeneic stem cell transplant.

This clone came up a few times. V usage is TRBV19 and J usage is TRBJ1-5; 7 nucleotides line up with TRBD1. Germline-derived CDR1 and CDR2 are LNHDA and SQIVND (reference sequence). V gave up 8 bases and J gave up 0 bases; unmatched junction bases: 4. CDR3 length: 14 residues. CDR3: CASGTAYSNQPQHF. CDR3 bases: TGTGCCAGTGGGACAGCTTATAGCAATCAGCCCCAGCATTTT. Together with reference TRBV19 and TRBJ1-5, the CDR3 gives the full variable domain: DGGITQSPKYLFRKEGQNVTLSCEQNLNHDAMYWYRQDPGQGLRLIYYSQIVNDFQKGDIAEGYSVSREKKESFPLTVTSAQKNPTAFYLCASGTAYSNQPQHFGDGTRLSIL.

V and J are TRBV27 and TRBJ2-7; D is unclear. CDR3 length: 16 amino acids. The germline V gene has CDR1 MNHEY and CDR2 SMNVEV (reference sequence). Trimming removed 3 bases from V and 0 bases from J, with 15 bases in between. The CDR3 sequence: CASSFPAGNFSYEQYF. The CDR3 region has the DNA TGTGCCAGCAGTTTCCCGGCAGGCAATTTCTCCTACGAGCAGTACTTC.

The CDR3 sequence: CASSLNYRASSTDTQYF. The CDR3 DNA follows: TGCGCCAGCAGCCTTAACTACAGGGCTTCTAGCACAGATACGCAGTATTTT. The rearrangement uses TRBV4-3 and TRBJ2-3; TRBD1 is a possible D gene (6 bases). V dropped 4 bases and J dropped 0 bases, with 17 bases sitting between them. CDR1 is LGHNA, CDR2 YSLEER, per germline. The CDR3 runs 17 residues.

The CDR3 sequence is CASSLETGRDEQYF. The CDR3 nucleotides read TGTGCCAGCAGCTTGGAGACAGGGAGAGACGAGCAGTACTTC. V usage is TRBV5-8 and J usage is TRBJ2-7; 7 bases agree with TRBD1. Trimming took 0 bases from V and 5 from J; bases not matched to a gene: 5. Germline V gives CDR1 SGHTS, CDR2 YDEGEE. The CDR3 covers 14 residues.

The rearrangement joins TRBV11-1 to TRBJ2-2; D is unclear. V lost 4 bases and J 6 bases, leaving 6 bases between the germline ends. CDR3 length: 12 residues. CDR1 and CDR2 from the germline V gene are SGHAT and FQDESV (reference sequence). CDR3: CASSSMSGELFF. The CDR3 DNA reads TGTGCCAGCAGCTCCATGTCCGGGGAGCTGTTTTTT.

CDR3 in DNA: TGCGCCAGCAGCTTGGCAGGCAGGGGTACTCAAGAGACCCAGTACTTC. This codes for CASSLAGRGTQETQYF. This rearrangement joins TRBV5-1 to TRBJ2-5; D may be TRBD1 (6 bases). The V gene lost 0 bases and the J gene lost 2 bases, with 14 bases spanning the gap. The germline gives CDR1 SGHRS, CDR2 YFSETQ. The CDR3 loop spans 16 amino acids.

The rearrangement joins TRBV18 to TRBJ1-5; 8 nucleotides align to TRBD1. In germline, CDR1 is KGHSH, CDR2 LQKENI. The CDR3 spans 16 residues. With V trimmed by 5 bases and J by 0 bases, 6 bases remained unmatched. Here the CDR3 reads CASSEGQASSNQPQHF. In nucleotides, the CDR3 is TGTGCCAGCTCAGAGGGACAGGCGAGTAGCAATCAGCCCCAGCATTTT.

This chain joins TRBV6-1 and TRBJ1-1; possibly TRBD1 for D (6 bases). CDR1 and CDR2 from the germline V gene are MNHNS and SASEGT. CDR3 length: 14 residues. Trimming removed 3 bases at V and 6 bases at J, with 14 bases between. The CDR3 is CASSDTGFNAEAFF. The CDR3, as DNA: TGTGCCAGCAGTGATACAGGGTTTAACGCTGAAGCTTTCTTT.

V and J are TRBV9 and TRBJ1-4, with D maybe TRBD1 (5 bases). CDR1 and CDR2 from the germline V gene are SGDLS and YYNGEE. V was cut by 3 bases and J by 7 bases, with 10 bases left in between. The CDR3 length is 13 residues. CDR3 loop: CASSGGPGEKLFF. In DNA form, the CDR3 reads TGTGCCAGCAGCGGGGGACCTGGTGAAAAACTGTTTTTT.

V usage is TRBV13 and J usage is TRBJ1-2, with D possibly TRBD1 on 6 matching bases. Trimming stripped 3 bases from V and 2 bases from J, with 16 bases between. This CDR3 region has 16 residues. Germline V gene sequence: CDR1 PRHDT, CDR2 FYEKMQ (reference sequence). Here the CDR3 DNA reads TGTGCCAGCAGCTTGAGATACAGGGAGGAAAACTATGGCTACACCTTC. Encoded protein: CASSLRYREENYGYTF.

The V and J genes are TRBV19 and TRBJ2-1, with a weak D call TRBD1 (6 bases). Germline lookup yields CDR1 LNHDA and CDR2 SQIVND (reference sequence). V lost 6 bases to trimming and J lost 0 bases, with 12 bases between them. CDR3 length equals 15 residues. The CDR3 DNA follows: TGTGCCAGTAGGGACAGATTTAGCTCCTACAATGAGCAGTTCTTC. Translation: CASRDRFSSYNEQFF.

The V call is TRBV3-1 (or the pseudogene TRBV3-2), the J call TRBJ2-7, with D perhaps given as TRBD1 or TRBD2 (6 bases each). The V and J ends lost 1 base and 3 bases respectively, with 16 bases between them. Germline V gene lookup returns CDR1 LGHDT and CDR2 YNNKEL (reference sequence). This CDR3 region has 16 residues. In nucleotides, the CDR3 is TGTGCCAGCAGCCAAGCCCCACTAGGGGGAGGCTACGAGCAGTACTTC. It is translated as CASSQAPLGGGYEQYF.

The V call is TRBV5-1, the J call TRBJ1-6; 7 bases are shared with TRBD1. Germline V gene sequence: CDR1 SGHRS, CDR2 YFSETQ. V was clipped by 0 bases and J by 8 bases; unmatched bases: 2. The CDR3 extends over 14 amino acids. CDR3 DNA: TGCGCCAGCAGCTTGGCACAGGGGTATTCACCCCTCCACTTT. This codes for CASSLAQGYSPLHF.

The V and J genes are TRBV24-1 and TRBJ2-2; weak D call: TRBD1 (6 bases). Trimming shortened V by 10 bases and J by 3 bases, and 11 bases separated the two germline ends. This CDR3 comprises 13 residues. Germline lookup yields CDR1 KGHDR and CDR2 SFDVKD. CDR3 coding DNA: TGTGCCACGAGGGACACCCACACCGGGGAGCTGTTTTTT. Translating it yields CATRDTHTGELFF.

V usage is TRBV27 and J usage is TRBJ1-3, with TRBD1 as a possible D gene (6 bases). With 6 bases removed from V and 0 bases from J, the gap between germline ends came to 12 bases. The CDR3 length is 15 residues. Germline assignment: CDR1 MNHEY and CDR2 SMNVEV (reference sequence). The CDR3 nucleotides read TGTGCCAGCAGAGGGGGGGGCGCCTCTGGAAACACCATATATTTT. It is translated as CASRGGGASGNTIYF.

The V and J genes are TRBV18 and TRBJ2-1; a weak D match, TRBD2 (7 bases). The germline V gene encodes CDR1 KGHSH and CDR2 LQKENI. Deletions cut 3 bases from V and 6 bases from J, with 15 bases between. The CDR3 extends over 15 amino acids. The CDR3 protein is CASSPSGTHFNEQFF. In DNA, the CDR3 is TGTGCCAGCTCACCCAGCGGGACACACTTCAATGAGCAGTTCTTC.

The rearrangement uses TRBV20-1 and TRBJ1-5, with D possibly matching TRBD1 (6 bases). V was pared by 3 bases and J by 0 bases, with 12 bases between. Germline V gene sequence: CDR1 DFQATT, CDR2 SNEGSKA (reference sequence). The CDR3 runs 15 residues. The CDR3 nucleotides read TGCAGTGCTAGTCCGGGGACACTTAGCAATCAGCCCCAGCATTTT. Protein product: CSASPGTLSNQPQHF.

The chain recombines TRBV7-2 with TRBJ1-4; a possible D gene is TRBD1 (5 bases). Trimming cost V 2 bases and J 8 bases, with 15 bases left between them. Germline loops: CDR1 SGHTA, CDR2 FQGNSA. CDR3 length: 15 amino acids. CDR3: CASSLNPGLKEKLFF. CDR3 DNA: TGTGCCAGCAGCTTAAATCCGGGACTCAAAGAAAAACTGTTTTTT.

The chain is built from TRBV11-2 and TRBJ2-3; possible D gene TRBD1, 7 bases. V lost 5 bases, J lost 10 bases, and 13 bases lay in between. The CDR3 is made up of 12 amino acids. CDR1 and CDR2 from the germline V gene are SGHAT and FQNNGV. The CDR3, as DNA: TGTGCCAGCAGCACACAGGGGACTTCGCAGTATTTT. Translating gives CASSTQGTSQYF.

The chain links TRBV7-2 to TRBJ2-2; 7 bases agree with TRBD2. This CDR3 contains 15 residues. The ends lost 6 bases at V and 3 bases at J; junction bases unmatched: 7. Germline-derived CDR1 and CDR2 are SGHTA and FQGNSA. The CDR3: CASRESSGDTGELFF. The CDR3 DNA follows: TGTGCCAGCAGGGAGTCTAGCGGCGACACCGGGGAGCTGTTTTTT. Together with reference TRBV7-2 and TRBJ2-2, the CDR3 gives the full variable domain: GAGVSQSPSNKVTEKGKDVELRCDPISGHTALYWYRQSLGQGLEFLIYFQGNSAPDKSGLPSDRFSAERTGGSVSTLTIQRTQQEDSAVYLCASRESSGDTGELFFGEGSRLTVL.

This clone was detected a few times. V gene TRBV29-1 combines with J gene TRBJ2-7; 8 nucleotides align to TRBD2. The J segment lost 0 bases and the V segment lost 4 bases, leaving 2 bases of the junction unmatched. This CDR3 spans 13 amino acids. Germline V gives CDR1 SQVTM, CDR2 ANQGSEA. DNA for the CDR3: TGCAGCGTTGTAGCGGGGAGCTCCTACGAGCAGTACTTC. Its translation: CSVVAGSSYEQYF.

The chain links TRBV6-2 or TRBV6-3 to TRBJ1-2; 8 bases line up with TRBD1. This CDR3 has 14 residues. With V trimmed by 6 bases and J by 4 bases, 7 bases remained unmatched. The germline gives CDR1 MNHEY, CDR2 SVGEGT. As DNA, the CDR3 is TGTGCCAGCAGCCAAGAGACAGGGGTCTATGGCTACACCTTC. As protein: CASSQETGVYGYTF.

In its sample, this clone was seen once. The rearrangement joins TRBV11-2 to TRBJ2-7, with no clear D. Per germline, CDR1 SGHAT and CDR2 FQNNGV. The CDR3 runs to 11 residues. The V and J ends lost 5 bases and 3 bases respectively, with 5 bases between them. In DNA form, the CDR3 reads TGTGCCAGCAGCCTCAACTACGAGCAGTACTTC. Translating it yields CASSLNYEQYF.

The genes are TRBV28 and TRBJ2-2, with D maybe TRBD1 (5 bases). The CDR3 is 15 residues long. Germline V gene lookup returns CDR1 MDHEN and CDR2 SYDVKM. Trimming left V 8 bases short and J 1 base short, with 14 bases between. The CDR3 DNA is TGTGCCAGCGCCGTGGACACTGAGAACACCGGGGAGCTGTTTTTT. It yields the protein CASAVDTENTGELFF.

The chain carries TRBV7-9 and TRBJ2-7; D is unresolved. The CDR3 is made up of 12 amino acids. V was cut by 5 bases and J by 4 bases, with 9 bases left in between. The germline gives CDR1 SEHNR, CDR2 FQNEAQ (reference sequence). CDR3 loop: CASSPTAYEQYF. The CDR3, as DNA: TGTGCCAGCAGCCCGACTGCATACGAGCAGTACTTC.

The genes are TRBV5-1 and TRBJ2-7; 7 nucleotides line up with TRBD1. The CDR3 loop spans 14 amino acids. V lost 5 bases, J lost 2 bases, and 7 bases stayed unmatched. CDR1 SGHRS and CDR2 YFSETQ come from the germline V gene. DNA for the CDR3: TGCGCCAGCAGACCCCGGGACAGACCCTACGAGCAGTACTTC. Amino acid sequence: CASRPRDRPYEQYF.

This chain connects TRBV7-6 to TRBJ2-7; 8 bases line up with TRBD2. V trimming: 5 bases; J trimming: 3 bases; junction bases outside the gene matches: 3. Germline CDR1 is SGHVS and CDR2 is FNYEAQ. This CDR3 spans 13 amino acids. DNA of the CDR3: TGTGCCAGCAGCCCGGGACTAGACTACGAGCAGTACTTC. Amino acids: CASSPGLDYEQYF. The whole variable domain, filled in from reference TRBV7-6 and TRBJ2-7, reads GAGVSQSPRYKVTKRGQDVALRCDPISGHVSLYWYRQALGQGPEFLTYFNYEAQQDKSGLPNDRFSAERPEGSISTLTIQRTEQRDSAMYRCASSPGLDYEQYFGPGTRLTVT.

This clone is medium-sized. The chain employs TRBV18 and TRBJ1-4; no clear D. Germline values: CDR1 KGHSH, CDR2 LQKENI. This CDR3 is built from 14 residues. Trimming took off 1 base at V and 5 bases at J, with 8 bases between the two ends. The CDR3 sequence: CASSPRAENEKLFF. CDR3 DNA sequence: TGTGCCAGCTCACCACGAGCCGAAAATGAAAAACTGTTTTTT. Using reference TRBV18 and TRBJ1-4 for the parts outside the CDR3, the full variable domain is NAGVMQNPRHLVRRRGQEARLRCSPMKGHSHVYWYRQLPEEGLKFMVYLQKENIIDESGMPKERFSAEFPKEGPSILRIQQVVRGDSAAYFCASSPRAENEKLFFGSGTQLSVL.

As DNA, the CDR3 is TGTGCCAGCAGTTTCGGAGCGAACACTGAAGCTTTCTTT. Residues: CASSFGANTEAFF. The chain has TRBV27 and TRBJ1-1; D is unclear. This CDR3 is built from 13 residues. Germline-derived CDR1 and CDR2 are MNHEY and SMNVEV (reference sequence). Deletions cut 3 bases from V and 1 base from J, with 6 bases between.